This TCR beta chain was recorded in a study of T cell responses to AZD1222 COVID-19 vaccine. This clone has only one observation. Its antigen is not known. Findings and limits, study-wide: Baseline seropositivity occurred in only a handful of AZD1222 recipients.

From germline, CDR1 is SNHLY and CDR2 FYNNEI. Trimming took 6 bases from V and 6 from J; bases not matched to a gene: 7. The length of the CDR3 is 13 residues. Repertoires were generated with immunoSEQ multiplex PCR, while TCRdb's copy carries only in-frame clones and drops some. The data contain approximately 120,000 clones, approximately 89% of them singletons. Material: peripheral blood, obtained 28 days after the second AZD1222 dose. The receptor comes from an adult who received the AZD1222 COVID-19 vaccine. The rearrangement uses TRBV2 and TRBJ1-2, with 7 positions matching TRBD1. CDR3 region: CASSLRQGNGYTF. The DNA for the CDR3 is TGTGCCAGCAGCCTTAGACAGGGAAATGGCTACACCTTC. Full variable domain (rest looked up from reference TRBV2 and TRBJ1-2): EPEVTQTPSHQVTQMGQEVILRCVPISNHLYFYWYRQILGQKVEFLVSFYNNEISEKSEIFDDQFSVERPDGSNFTLKIRSTKLEDSAMYFCASSLRQGNGYTFGSGTRLTVV.